The next 9 T cell receptor beta chains were all read from a single sample in a study of immune evolution from preneoplasia to lung adenocarcinoma. This table comes from immunoSEQ multiplex PCR, and its TCRdb copy is limited to in-frame clones, with some not included. The table shows some 10,000 clones, with 76% occurring only once. Sequencing was performed on FFPE normal lung tissue adjacent to the tumor. Source of these receptors: a person between 55 and 69 years old with lung adenocarcinoma. Some clones in this sample may be carry-over from other donors' samples.

J is TRBJ2-5 and V is TRBV29-1; either TRBD1 or TRBD2 may fit D (6 bases each). CDR3 length equals 15 residues. Trimming removed 0 bases at V and 4 bases at J, with 15 bases between. Germline loops: CDR1 SQVTM, CDR2 ANQGSEA. CDR3 bases: TGCAGCGTTGAAGATAGCCGGGGGCGAAGAGAGACCCAGTACTTC. This sequence encodes CSVEDSRGRRETQYF. Using reference TRBV29-1 and TRBJ2-5 for the parts outside the CDR3, the full variable domain is SAVISQKPSRDICQRGTSLTIQCQVDSQVTMMFWYRQQPGQSLTLIATANQGSEATYESGFVIDKFPISRPNLTFSTLTVSNMSPEDSSIYLCSVEDSRGRRETQYFGPGTRLLVL.

This clone has only a few counts. At one end, the junction sequence differs from germline, possibly due to a read error. The chain couples TRBV5-6 to TRBJ2-5; 8 bases line up with TRBD1. In germline, CDR1 is SGHDT, CDR2 YYEEEE. The CDR3 has 17 residues. The DNA for the CDR3 is TGTGCCAGCAGCTTGGCCGGACAGGGATGGGGAGGAGAGATCCAGTACTTC. Its protein product is CASSLAGQGWGGEIQYF.

The V call is TRBV25-1, the J call TRBJ2-1; 7 bases are shared with TRBD1. This CDR3 region has 14 residues. Germline CDR1 is MGHDK and CDR2 is SYGVNS. J lost 7 bases, V lost 4 bases, and 7 bases had no gene match. The CDR3 coding sequence is TGTGCCAGCAGTGGAGCGGACAGGTCAAATGAGCAGTTCTTC. Translated, it gives CASSGADRSNEQFF.

J is TRBJ2-7 and V is TRBV9, with D unresolved. CDR1 and CDR2 from the germline V gene are SGDLS and YYNGEE. This CDR3 has 14 amino acids. Trimming removed 0 bases from V and 1 base from J, with 8 bases in between. DNA for the CDR3: TGTGCCAGCAGCGTAGCCAGCCCTTCCTACGAGCAGTACTTC. It codes for CASSVASPSYEQYF. The full variable domain, rest sourced from reference TRBV9 and TRBJ2-7, is DSGVTQTPKHLITATGQRVTLRCSPRSGDLSVYWYQQSLDQGLQFLIQYYNGEERAKGNILERFSAQQFPDLHSELNLSSLELGDSALYFCASSVASPSYEQYFGPGTRLTVT.

This rearrangement joins TRBV25-1 to TRBJ2-3, with a weak D call TRBD2 (6 bases). The germline V and J ends were trimmed by 4 bases and 1 base, with 9 bases remaining between them. The germline V gene has CDR1 MGHDK and CDR2 SYGVNS. This CDR3 region has 14 residues. CDR3 sequence: CASSGRGRTDTQYF. The CDR3 DNA reads as TGTGCCAGCAGTGGGAGGGGCCGCACAGATACGCAGTATTTT.

The chain links TRBV4-2 to TRBJ2-1; TRBD2 matches 7 bases. CDR3 length equals 16 residues. V shed 0 bases, J shed 6 bases, and the junction held 8 bases outside the gene matches. Germline V gene sequence: CDR1 LGHNA, CDR2 YNFKEQ. CDR3 nucleotides: TGTGCCAGCAGCCAAGACGGGCTAGCGGAGCCCAATGAGCAGTTCTTC. Its protein product is CASSQDGLAEPNEQFF.

The rearrangement uses TRBV6-6 and TRBJ1-6; D might be TRBD1 (5 bases). This CDR3 has 15 amino acids. Trimming shortened V by 6 bases and J by 6 bases, and 15 bases separated the two germline ends. Per germline, CDR1 MNHNY and CDR2 SVGAGI (reference sequence). CDR3 amino acids: CASRQDSTSNSPLHF. CDR3 DNA: TGTGCCAGCAGACAGGATTCCACATCTAATTCACCCCTCCACTTT.

The table lists this clone with a few counts. The chain uses TRBV19 and TRBJ2-1; 8 bases match TRBD1. The CDR3 loop spans 13 amino acids. V shed 3 bases, J shed 8 bases, and the junction held 3 bases outside the gene matches. Germline CDR1 reads LNHDA; CDR2 reads SQIVND (reference sequence). CDR3 amino acids: CASSIRGQDEQFF. As DNA, the CDR3 is TGTGCCAGTAGTATCAGGGGGCAGGATGAGCAGTTCTTC.

The chain recombines TRBV6-4 with TRBJ2-3; TRBD2 matches at 7 bases. In germline, CDR1 is MRHNA, CDR2 SNTAGT. The junction had 5 bases not matched to a gene; V was cut back by 5 bases and J by 0 bases. The CDR3 extends over 15 amino acids. CDR3 protein: CASSPGTKSTDTQYF. In DNA form, the CDR3 reads TGTGCCAGCAGTCCCGGGACTAAAAGCACAGATACGCAGTATTTT.